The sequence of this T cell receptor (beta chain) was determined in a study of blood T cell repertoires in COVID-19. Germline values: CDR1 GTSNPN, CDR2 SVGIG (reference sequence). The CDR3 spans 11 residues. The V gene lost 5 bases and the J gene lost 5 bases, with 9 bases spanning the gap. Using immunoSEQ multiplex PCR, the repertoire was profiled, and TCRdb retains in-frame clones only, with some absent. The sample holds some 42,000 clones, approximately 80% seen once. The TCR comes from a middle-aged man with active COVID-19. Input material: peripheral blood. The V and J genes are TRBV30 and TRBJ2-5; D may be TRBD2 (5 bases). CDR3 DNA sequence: TGTGCCTGGGAACAGCGGGAGACCCAGTACTTC. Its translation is CAWEQRETQYF.